The present T cell receptor beta chain was sequenced within a study of T cell responses to AZD1222 COVID-19 vaccine. The CDR3 sequence is 17 residues long. V trimming: 3 bases; J trimming: 2 bases; junction bases outside the gene matches: 2. The germline V gene has CDR1 LGHDT and CDR2 YNNKEL (reference sequence). The method was immunoSEQ multiplex PCR; TCRdb's version includes in-frame clones alone and lacks a portion of them. Of about 180,000 clones in the sample, 90% to 95% are singletons; the top ten hold roughly 1.7%. The J gene is TRBJ2-1, the V gene TRBV3-1 (or the pseudogene TRBV3-2); 15 nucleotides match TRBD2. This specimen consisted of peripheral blood, obtained 28 days after the second AZD1222 dose. The sequence was obtained from an adult who received the AZD1222 COVID-19 vaccine. CDR3 residues: CASSQGLAGGPYNEQFF. Here the CDR3 DNA reads TGTGCCAGCAGCCAGGGACTAGCGGGAGGTCCCTACAATGAGCAGTTCTTC.